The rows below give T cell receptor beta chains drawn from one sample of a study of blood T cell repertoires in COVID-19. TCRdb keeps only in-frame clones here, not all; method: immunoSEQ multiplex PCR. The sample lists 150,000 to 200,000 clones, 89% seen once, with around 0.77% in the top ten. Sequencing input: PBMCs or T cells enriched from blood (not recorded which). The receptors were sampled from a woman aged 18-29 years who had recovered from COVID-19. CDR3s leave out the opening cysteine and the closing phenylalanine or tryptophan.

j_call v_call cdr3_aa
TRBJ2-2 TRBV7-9 ASTRERGELF
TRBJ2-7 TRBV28 ASSSLTVNDEQY
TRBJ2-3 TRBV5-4 ASSPGGAGGPDTQY
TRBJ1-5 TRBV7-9 ASSSTRTDYSNQPQH
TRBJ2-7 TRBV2 ASSESLSSYEQY
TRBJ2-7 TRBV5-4 ASSLGTGSSYEQY
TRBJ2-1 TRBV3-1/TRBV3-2 ASSLSTTPYNEQF
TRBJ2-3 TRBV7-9 ASSALQGTQY
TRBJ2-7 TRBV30 AWSVLAGEKTRPYEQY
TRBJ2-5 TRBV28 ASSLRETQY
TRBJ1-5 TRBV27 ASSFQQGKNQPQH
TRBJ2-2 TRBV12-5 ASGPGGLGGELF
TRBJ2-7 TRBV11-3 ASSLGFDRSYEQY
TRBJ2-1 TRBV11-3 ASSPGGRVAGNEQF
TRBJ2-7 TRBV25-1 ASERTGGVEQY
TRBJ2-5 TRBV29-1 SVDRQGGVGETQY
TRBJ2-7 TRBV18 ASSALDTYEQY
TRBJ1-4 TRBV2 ASSSVRDEKLF
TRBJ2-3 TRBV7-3 ASSWGGSESTQY
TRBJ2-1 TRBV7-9 ASSSLATGIVTNRDEQF
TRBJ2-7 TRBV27 ASSPFGTGYEQY
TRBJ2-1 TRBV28 ASSRSYINNEQF
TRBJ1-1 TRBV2 ASRALGWNTEAF
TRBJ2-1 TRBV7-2 ASSLAGGPQNEQF
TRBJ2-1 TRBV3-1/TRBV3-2 ASSQDTVQLNEQF
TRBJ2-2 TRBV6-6 ASTPHWGGHGELF
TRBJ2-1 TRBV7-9 ASSFPTSGRTPDEQF
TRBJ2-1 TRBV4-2 ASSRGLADNEQF
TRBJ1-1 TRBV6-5 ASSYRDFVNTEAF
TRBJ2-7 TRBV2 ASIAEAGVSYEQY
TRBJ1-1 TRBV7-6 ASSSNRGGNTEAF
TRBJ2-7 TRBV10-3 AIVIRGEGYEQY
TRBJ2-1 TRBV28 ASSGGFYYYNEQF
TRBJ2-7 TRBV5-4 ASSPSGGAFEEQY
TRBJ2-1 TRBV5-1 ASGGLAGGSDEQF
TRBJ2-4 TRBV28 ASSRRLAEHKNIQY
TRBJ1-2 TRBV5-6 ASSPGRGRDGYT
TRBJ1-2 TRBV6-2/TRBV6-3 ASSYSVSATYGYT
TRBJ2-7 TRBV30 AWAGQATYEQY
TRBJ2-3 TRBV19 ASTSTGGTDTQY
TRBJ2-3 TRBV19 ASSIPSGLYTDTQY
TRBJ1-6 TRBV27 ASSFKGPLAALH
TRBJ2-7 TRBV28 ASNLAGRSSYEQY
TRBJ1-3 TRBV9 ASSATTGFGAGNTIY
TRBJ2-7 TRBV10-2 ASRTLGGSGTYEQY
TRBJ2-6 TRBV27 ASSFTGANVLT
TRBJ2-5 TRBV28 ASSRNLPQETQY
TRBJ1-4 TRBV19 ASSTVQGVREKLF
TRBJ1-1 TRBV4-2 ASSHGGRTEAF
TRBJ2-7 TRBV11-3 ASSLFSDSYEQY
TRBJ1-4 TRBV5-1 ASSLGQRGKLF
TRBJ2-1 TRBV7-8 ASSYRLSSYNEQF
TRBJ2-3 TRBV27 ASNLQGRRAGGTDTQY
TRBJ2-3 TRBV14 ASSQDFSGTQY
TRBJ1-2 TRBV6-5 ASSSRDSTLHRGYT